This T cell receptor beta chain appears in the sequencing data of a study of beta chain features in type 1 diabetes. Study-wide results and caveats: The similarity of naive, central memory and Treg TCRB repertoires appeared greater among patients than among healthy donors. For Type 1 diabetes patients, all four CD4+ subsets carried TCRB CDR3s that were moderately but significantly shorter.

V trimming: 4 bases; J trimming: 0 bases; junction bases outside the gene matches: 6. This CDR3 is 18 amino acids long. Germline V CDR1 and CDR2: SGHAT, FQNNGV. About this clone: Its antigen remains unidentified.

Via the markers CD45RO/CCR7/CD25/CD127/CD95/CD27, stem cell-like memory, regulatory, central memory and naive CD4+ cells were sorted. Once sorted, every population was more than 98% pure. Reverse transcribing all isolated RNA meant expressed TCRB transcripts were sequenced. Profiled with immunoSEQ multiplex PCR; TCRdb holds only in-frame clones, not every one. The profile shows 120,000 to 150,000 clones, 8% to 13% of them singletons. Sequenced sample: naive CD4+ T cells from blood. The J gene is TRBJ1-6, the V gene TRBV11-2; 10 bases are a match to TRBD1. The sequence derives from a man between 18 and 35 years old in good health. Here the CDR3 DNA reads TGTGCCAGCAGCTCAAGGGACAGGGGAAGCTCCTATAATTCACCCCTCCACTTT. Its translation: CASSSRDRGSSYNSPLHF.